The TCR beta chain described here comes from a study of blood T cells in healthy people across ages. Background on the study: T cells yielded about one barcoded beta molecule per two cells through template switching.

A J-beta primer mix and a sample-barcoded 5' primer were used in a second PCR of about 7 to 12 cycles. TCRdb re-called the 5' RACE reads with MiXCR, one entry per CDR3 protein. The sample shows about a million distinct CDR3 sequences, around two fifths of them seen only once. The CDR3 runs to 14 residues. Per the germline V gene, CDR1 is SEHNR and CDR2 is FQNEAQ (reference sequence). V was clipped by 10 bases and J by 4 bases, with 18 bases between them. Concerning this clonotype itself: The antigen remains unidentified.

Notes on the study in general: Diversity figures based on one million T cells were deemed too low. The donors' CMV status was not determined, possibly confounding changes in expanded clonotypes.

The chain links TRBV7-9 to TRBJ2-3; a possible D gene is TRBD1 (6 bases). The origin of this receptor is a man between 18 and 29 years old in good health. Sequencing was performed on blood. CDR3 region: CATQLSQGSDTQYF. The CDR3 DNA is TGTGCCACCCAACTCTCCCAGGGGTCAGATACGCAGTATTTT. The whole variable domain, filled in from reference TRBV7-9 and TRBJ2-3, reads DTGVSQNPRHKITKRGQNVTFRCDPISEHNRLYWYRQTLGQGPEFLTYFQNEAQLEKSRLLSDRFSAERPKGSFSTLEIQRTEQGDSAMYLCATQLSQGSDTQYFGPGTRLTVL.